The present T cell receptor beta chain was sequenced within a study of T cell changes during pregnancy in multiple sclerosis. Sequencing used immunoSEQ multiplex PCR; TCRdb keeps in-frame clones, though not all of them. This sample yields approximately 62,000 clones, of which approximately 93% are seen a single time; less than 5% belongs to the top ten. Germline-derived CDR1 and CDR2 are SGHRS and YFSETQ. The CDR3 totals 13 residues. V was pared by 0 bases and J by 1 base, with 4 bases between. Concerning this clone itself: At the DNA level, this CDR3 is encoded by other sequences in the same sample as well.

The rearrangement uses TRBV5-1 and TRBJ1-1; D unclear. The sequenced sample was CD8+ T cells from peripheral blood mononuclear cells, obtained in the second trimester of pregnancy. This TCR was sampled from a female donor with multiple sclerosis, enrolled in a pregnancy study. CDR3 sequence (DNA): TGCGCCAGCAGCTTGGCGGGGAACACTGAAGCTTTCTTT. Translation gives CASSLAGNTEAFF.